What follows are 28 T cell receptor beta chains derived from one specimen sequenced in a study of CD8+CD57+ T cells in acquired aplastic anemia. Investigators profiled TCR beta VDJ and CDR3 from genomic DNA template. Via MiXCR, TCRdb re-called the reads, giving one row per CDR3 protein. The sample has approximately 200,000 distinct CDR3 sequences; approximately 60% are singletons. What was sequenced was sorted CD4+, CD8+, or CD8+CD57+ T cells (not recorded which) from PBMCs. The receptors stem from a human donor in good health.

Concerning this clonotype itself: One end of the junction does not line up with germline, which may come from a read error. The V call is TRBV10-3, the J call TRBJ2-7; 8 bases map to TRBD1. CDR3 length: 15 residues. Germline V gene data show CDR1 as ENHRY and CDR2 as SYGVKD. CDR3 DNA: TGTTCCATCAGTGCCTCCGACAGGGGAGAAGGCGAGCAGTACTTC. Residues: CSISASDRGEGEQYF.

CDR3 region: CATSHTGWDQPQHF. The DNA for the CDR3 is TGTGCCACCAGTCATACAGGGTGGGATCAGCCCCAGCATTTT. The rearrangement uses TRBV24-1 and TRBJ1-5; tentative D call: TRBD1 (6 bases). The CDR3 runs to 14 residues. CDR1 and CDR2 from the germline V gene are KGHDR and SFDVKD. The germline V and J ends were trimmed by 6 bases and 5 bases, with 13 bases remaining between them.

This clonotype was recorded many times. J is TRBJ1-4 and V is TRBV6-6, with a weak D call TRBD1 (5 bases). Trimming shortened V by 0 bases and J by 8 bases, and 10 bases separated the two germline ends. The CDR3 has 14 residues. Germline V gene sequence: CDR1 MNHNY, CDR2 SVGAGI (reference sequence). CDR3 loop: CASSYSGEHEKLFF. In nucleotides, the CDR3 is TGTGCCAGCAGTTACTCGGGGGAACACGAAAAACTGTTTTTT.

This clonotype was observed a handful of times. Being one base from a much bigger clone, this may be a read error. Because the CDR3 is missing its conserved closing phenylalanine or tryptophan, this is likely a read error. The genes are TRBV5-1 and TRBJ2-1; maybe TRBD2 (6 bases). With 1 base removed from V and 0 bases from J, the gap between germline ends came to 11 bases. The CDR3 has 16 residues. In germline, CDR1 is SGHRS, CDR2 YFSETQ. The CDR3 DNA sequence: TGCGCCAGCAGCTTGTCTGGGGGGAGCTCCTACAATGAGCAGTTCCTC. The encoded protein is CASSLSGGSSYNEQFL.

This clonotype showed up many times. The chain is built from TRBV29-1 and TRBJ1-1, with D possibly matching TRBD1 (5 bases). Germline-derived CDR1 and CDR2 are SQVTM and ANQGSEA. The CDR3 is 12 amino acids. Trimming pared 7 bases from V and 3 bases from J, leaving 12 bases between. The CDR3 bases are TGCAGCGCCAGGGATGCGTACACTGAAGCTTTCTTT. It codes for CSARDAYTEAFF.

V is TRBV6-1 and J is TRBJ2-7; 10 positions match TRBD1. The CDR3 is 15 amino acids. Germline V CDR1 and CDR2: MNHNS, SASEGT. J lost 5 bases, V lost 2 bases, and 6 bases had no gene match. DNA of the CDR3: TGTGCCAGCAGTGAATCCGGGACAGGGGTCGACGAGCAGTACTTC. This encodes CASSESGTGVDEQYF.

This CDR3 is CASSLISTDTQYF. The CDR3 region has the DNA TGTGCCAGCAGCTTAATCTCGACAGATACGCAGTATTTT. This chain joins TRBV9 and TRBJ2-3; no clear D. This CDR3 region has 13 residues. Trimming shortened V by 4 bases and J by 3 bases, and 9 bases separated the two germline ends. From germline, CDR1 is SGDLS and CDR2 YYNGEE.

This clonotype was seen more than once but under ten times. The chain combines TRBV7-3 with TRBJ1-6; 10 bases are shared with TRBD1. The germline V gene encodes CDR1 SGHTA and CDR2 FQGTGA. The J segment lost 7 bases and the V segment lost 3 bases, leaving 9 bases of the junction unmatched. The CDR3 sequence is 17 residues long. The CDR3 reads CASSFASLGQGNSPLHF. The CDR3 region has the DNA TGTGCCAGCAGCTTCGCCTCCTTGGGACAGGGGAATTCACCCCTCCACTTT. Looking up the rest from reference TRBV7-3 and TRBJ1-6 gives the full variable domain: GAGVSQTPSNKVTEKGKYVELRCDPISGHTALYWYRQSLGQGPEFLIYFQGTGAADDSGLPNDRFFAVRPEGSVSTLKIQRTERGDSAVYLCASSFASLGQGNSPLHFGNGTRLTVT.

J is TRBJ1-6 and V is TRBV2; possible D gene TRBD1, 5 bases. CDR1 SNHLY and CDR2 FYNNEI come from the germline V gene. Trimming removed 7 bases at V and 7 bases at J, with 14 bases between. The CDR3 sequence is 14 residues long. The CDR3: CASTEMGVNSPLHF. Here the CDR3 DNA reads TGTGCCAGCACCGAGATGGGGGTAAATTCACCCCTCCACTTT.

In its sample, this clonotype was seen many times. The chain links TRBV20-1 to TRBJ1-1; D is possibly TRBD1 (5 bases). This CDR3 spans 14 amino acids. Germline CDR1 DFQATT, CDR2 SNEGSKA (reference sequence). This chain's CDR3 is CGEARGGMNTEAFF. The CDR3 region has the DNA TGCGGGGAGGCTCGGGGGGGGATGAACACTGAAGCTTTCTTT.

The chain is built from TRBV6-5 and TRBJ2-1, with TRBD2 matching over 10 bases. V lost 8 bases and J lost 2; bases outside the gene matches: 6. From germline, CDR1 is MNHEY and CDR2 SVGAGI. This CDR3 region has 15 residues. The DNA of the CDR3 is TGTGCCAGCTATAAAGGACTAGCGGCCTACAATGAGCAGTTCTTC. As protein: CASYKGLAAYNEQFF.

The chain combines TRBV4-3 with TRBJ2-1; 9 bases match TRBD2. The CDR3 loop spans 17 amino acids. Trimming took 0 bases from V and 0 from J; bases not matched to a gene: 3. CDR1 and CDR2 (germline): LGHNA, YSLEER. The CDR3 coding sequence is TGCGCCAGCAGCCAAGACTCTAGCGGGGCCTCCTACAATGAGCAGTTCTTC. It yields the protein CASSQDSSGASYNEQFF.

The chain employs TRBV7-9 and TRBJ2-7, with D possibly being TRBD1 (7 bases). There are 14 residues in the CDR3. Germline-derived CDR1 and CDR2 are SEHNR and FQNEAQ (reference sequence). Trimming shortened V by 7 bases and J by 1 base, and 14 bases separated the two germline ends. The CDR3 nucleotides read TGTGCCAGCACCCTGCAGGGGGGATCCTACGAGCAGTACTTC. This codes for CASTLQGGSYEQYF.

This clonotype has a single count. The chain uses TRBV7-8 and TRBJ2-5; TRBD2 is a possible D gene (6 bases). This CDR3 has 16 amino acids. The V end was cut by 7 bases, the J end by 3 bases, with 21 bases between. In germline, CDR1 is SGHVS, CDR2 FQNEAQ. The CDR3 DNA sequence: TGTGCCAGCAACCCCCATCCCGGGACTCTGAAAGAGACCCAGTACTTC. It encodes CASNPHPGTLKETQYF.

J is TRBJ2-1 and V is TRBV20-1; TRBD1 matches 10 bases. Looked up from germline, CDR1 is DFQATT and CDR2 is SNEGSKA (reference sequence). V dropped 6 bases and J dropped 6; count of bases not matched to a gene: 5. The CDR3 is 13 amino acids. Here the CDR3 reads CSALGQGGNEQFF. The CDR3 DNA reads as TGCAGTGCCCTCGGACAGGGGGGCAATGAGCAGTTCTTC.

The V gene is TRBV7-9, the J gene TRBJ2-3; unclear D gene. This CDR3 contains 13 residues. CDR1 and CDR2 (germline): SEHNR, FQNEAQ (reference sequence). Trimming shortened V by 1 base and J by 4 bases, and 6 bases separated the two germline ends. The CDR3: CASSLVIADTQYF. The CDR3 bases are TGTGCCAGCAGCTTAGTAATCGCAGATACGCAGTATTTT.

The rearrangement uses TRBV9 and TRBJ2-5, with D perhaps given as TRBD1 or TRBD2 (6 bases each). Trimming removed 3 bases from V and 4 bases from J, with 16 bases in between. There are 15 residues in the CDR3. CDR1 is SGDLS, CDR2 YYNGEE, per germline. The CDR3 here is CASSDRDSRRETQYF. The CDR3 DNA is TGTGCCAGCAGCGACAGGGACTCCCGACGAGAGACCCAGTACTTC. The full variable domain, in which reference TRBV9 and TRBJ2-5 provide the parts outside the CDR3, is DSGVTQTPKHLITATGQRVTLRCSPRSGDLSVYWYQQSLDQGLQFLIQYYNGEERAKGNILERFSAQQFPDLHSELNLSSLELGDSALYFCASSDRDSRRETQYFGPGTRLLVL.

This clonotype was found many times. The V call is TRBV4-3, the J call TRBJ2-5; 7 bases agree with TRBD2. This CDR3 has 13 residues. Germline V CDR1 and CDR2: LGHNA, YSLEER. V trimming: 1 base; J trimming: 4 bases; junction bases outside the gene matches: 0. The CDR3 loop is CASSQGGGETQYF. In DNA form, the CDR3 reads TGCGCCAGCAGCCAAGGCGGGGGAGAGACCCAGTACTTC.

The rearrangement uses TRBV5-1 and TRBJ2-7; 7 bases agree with TRBD1. The CDR3 covers 14 residues. The junction had 7 bases not matched to a gene; V was cut back by 4 bases and J by 3 bases. Germline V gene sequence: CDR1 SGHRS, CDR2 YFSETQ. The CDR3 protein is CASSLDRDLYEQYF. The CDR3 DNA reads as TGCGCCAGCAGCCTCGACAGGGATCTCTACGAGCAGTACTTC.

The rearrangement joins TRBV20-1 to TRBJ2-3; TRBD2 aligns across 10 bases. Germline CDR1 is DFQATT and CDR2 is SNEGSKA (reference sequence). Losses at the gene ends were 2 bases for V and 1 base for J; bases not matched to a gene: 3. This CDR3 has 15 residues. The CDR3 DNA reads as TGCAGTGCTAGACCAAGCGGGAGGGGCACAGATACGCAGTATTTT. It translates to CSARPSGRGTDTQYF.

In this sample, this clonotype turned up once. V usage is TRBV5-1 and J usage is TRBJ1-3; 7 nucleotides align to TRBD1. The CDR3 is 15 residues long. Trimming cost V 4 bases and J 3 bases; bases outside gene matches: 7. Germline V gene data show CDR1 as SGHRS and CDR2 as YFSETQ. For the CDR3, the DNA is TGCGCCAGCAGCCACGGGACAGTCTATGGAAACACCATATATTTT. It is translated as CASSHGTVYGNTIYF. Filled out from reference TRBV5-1 and TRBJ1-3, the complete variable domain reads KAGVTQTPRYLIKTRGQQVTLSCSPISGHRSVSWYQQTPGQGLQFLFEYFSETQRNKGNFPGRFSGRQFSNSRSEMNVSTLELGDSALYLCASSHGTVYGNTIYFGEGSWLTVV.

This clonotype was observed a single time. The gene calls are TRBV5-1 and TRBJ2-5; D gene uncertain. Trimming removed 4 bases at V and 3 bases at J, with 13 bases between. Germline V gives CDR1 SGHRS, CDR2 YFSETQ. The CDR3 spans 14 residues. CDR3 bases: TGCGCCAGCAGCCCACGCGGAAGTAAAGAGACCCAGTACTTC. Its translation: CASSPRGSKETQYF.

In its sample, this clonotype was seen many times. This chain uses TRBV3-1 with TRBJ2-7; the D gene could be TRBD1 or TRBD2 (5 bases each). Trimming pared 4 bases from V and 3 bases from J, leaving 13 bases between. The CDR3 sequence is 14 residues long. CDR1 and CDR2 (germline): LGHDT, YNNKEL (reference sequence). The CDR3 DNA sequence: TGTGCCAGCAGCCCCGGGACCTCAGGCTACGAGCAGTACTTC. This gives the protein CASSPGTSGYEQYF.

V and J are TRBV7-7 and TRBJ2-3, with TRBD1 identical over 9 bases. V dropped 4 bases and J dropped 11; count of bases not matched to a gene: 13. The CDR3 has 15 residues. Germline CDR1 is SSHAT and CDR2 is FNYEAQ (reference sequence). The CDR3 protein is CASSWGQGGGNEQYF. Written as DNA, the CDR3 is TGTGCCAGCAGCTGGGGACAGGGAGGAGGCAATGAGCAGTATTTT. The entire variable domain, with the rest obtained from reference TRBV7-7 and TRBJ2-3, is as follows: GAGVSQSPRYKVTKRGQDVTLRCDPISSHATLYWYQQALGQGPEFLTYFNYEAQPDKSGLPSDRFSAERPEGSISTLTIQRTEQRDSAMYRCASSWGQGGGNEQYFGPGTRLTVL.

The chain links TRBV9 to TRBJ1-2, with D uncertain. Trimming stripped 2 bases from V and 4 bases from J, with 6 bases between. Germline CDR1 SGDLS, CDR2 YYNGEE. The CDR3 is 12 residues long. CDR3 bases: TGTGCCAGCAGCGTCGAGGGCTATGGCTACACCTTC. It translates to CASSVEGYGYTF.

This clonotype was detected only once. The chain links TRBV10-3 to TRBJ2-6; D is unclear. The CDR3 runs to 15 residues. Trimming pared 6 bases from V and 0 bases from J, leaving 9 bases between. In germline, CDR1 is ENHRY, CDR2 SYGVKD. CDR3: CAISDVFSGANVLTF. Written as DNA, the CDR3 is TGTGCCATCAGCGACGTATTCTCTGGGGCCAACGTCCTGACTTTC.

The J gene is TRBJ1-1, the V gene TRBV5-6; D is ambiguous. V was clipped by 0 bases and J by 1 base, with 10 bases between them. This CDR3 region has 15 residues. Germline-derived CDR1 and CDR2 are SGHDT and YYEEEE. The CDR3 DNA reads TGTGCCAGCAGCTTGGTAGTGCTGGGGAACACTGAAGCTTTCTTT. Protein sequence: CASSLVVLGNTEAFF.

This clonotype was counted ten times or more. The chain links TRBV20-1 to TRBJ1-5, with TRBD1 as a possible D gene (6 bases). The V end lost 2 bases, the J end lost 2 bases, and 13 bases lay between the germline ends. The length of the CDR3 is 15 residues. Germline assignment: CDR1 DFQATT and CDR2 SNEGSKA (reference sequence). CDR3 DNA: TGCAGTGCTAGAAAACAGGGAGGTGGCAATCAGCCCCAGCATTTT. It encodes CSARKQGGGNQPQHF.